The next 32 T cell receptor beta chains were all read from a single sample in a study of blood T cells in healthy people across ages. It was with a sample-barcoded 5' primer and a J-beta primer mix that a second PCR of roughly 7 to 12 cycles was run. TCRdb recomputed calls from the 5' RACE reads with MiXCR, one row per CDR3 protein. The table lists 650,000 or so distinct CDR3 sequences, about 50% of them singletons. The material sequenced was blood. The receptor set was obtained from a woman aged 80 or older in good health.

About this clonotype itself: This clone may be a read error of a much larger clone one base away. The chain couples TRBV10-3 to TRBJ2-3, with TRBD2 identical over 8 bases. The CDR3 covers 15 residues. Germline V lookup: CDR1 ENHRY, CDR2 SYGVKD. With 2 bases clipped from V and 3 bases from J, the junction kept 4 bases outside the gene matches. Here the CDR3 reads CAISEGTRVTDTQYF. CDR3 coding DNA: TGTGCCATCAGTGAGGGGACTAGGGTGACAGATACGCAGTATTTT.

This clonotype was picked up one time. The chain uses TRBV2 and TRBJ2-6; a weak D match, TRBD1 (6 bases). Germline V gene data show CDR1 as SNHLY and CDR2 as FYNNEI. The CDR3 extends over 11 amino acids. V shed 8 bases and J shed 13 bases, with 12 bases lying between them. The CDR3 here is CASLQGQVLTF. For the CDR3, the DNA is TGTGCCAGCTTACAGGGTCAAGTCCTGACTTTC. Looking up the rest from reference TRBV2 and TRBJ2-6 gives the full variable domain: EPEVTQTPSHQVTQMGQEVILRCVPISNHLYFYWYRQILGQKVEFLVSFYNNEISEKSEIFDDQFSVERPDGSNFTLKIRSTKLEDSAMYFCASLQGQVLTFGAGSRLTVL.

The chain carries TRBV7-3 and TRBJ2-3; D remains unclear. The CDR3 runs to 13 residues. The V gene lost 5 bases and the J gene lost 5 bases, with 11 bases spanning the gap. CDR1 and CDR2 (germline): SGHTA, FQGTGA. The CDR3 is CASSLNPGDTQYF. CDR3 sequence (DNA): TGTGCCAGCAGCCTCAATCCAGGAGATACGCAGTATTTT.

This clonotype was counted only a few times. Since a much larger clone is just one base distant, this may be a read error. The CDR3 loop reads CASSVEGLSYEQYF. CDR3 nucleotide sequence: TGTGCCAGCAGCGTAGAGGGCTTATCCTACGAGCAGTACTTC. The rearrangement joins TRBV7-2 to TRBJ2-7, with D perhaps matching TRBD2 (5 bases). V lost 5 bases and J lost 1, with 12 bases in between. The CDR3 length is 14 residues. Germline loops: CDR1 SGHTA, CDR2 FQGNSA.

The CDR3 loop reads CSALEGERGTSYEQYF. DNA of the CDR3: TGCAGTGCCCTCGAAGGGGAGCGGGGGACCTCCTACGAGCAGTACTTC. The chain is built from TRBV20-1 and TRBJ2-1, with 8 bases fitting TRBD2. TRBJ2-7 explains the end of the DNA better; the J call may be wrong. Germline loops: CDR1 DFQATT, CDR2 SNEGSKA (reference sequence). The CDR3 has 16 residues.

This sequence joins TRBV27 and TRBJ1-1; 7 nucleotides line up with TRBD1. The J segment lost 9 bases and the V segment lost 4 bases, leaving 11 bases of the junction unmatched. The CDR3 runs to 14 residues. Per the germline V gene, CDR1 is MNHEY and CDR2 is SMNVEV (reference sequence). The CDR3 DNA reads as TGTGCCAGCAGTTCACCGGGACAGAGATTTAAAGCTTTCTTT. Protein product: CASSSPGQRFKAFF.

This clonotype appeared many times. The rearrangement links TRBV9 to TRBJ2-1; D unresolved. Trimming removed 3 bases at V and 0 bases at J, with 10 bases between. This CDR3 region has 15 residues. Germline CDR1 and CDR2: SGDLS and YYNGEE. CDR3 sequence: CASSGRVSSYNEQFF. CDR3 nucleotide sequence: TGTGCCAGCAGCGGGAGAGTTTCCTCCTACAATGAGCAGTTCTTC.

This sequence joins TRBV20-1 and TRBJ1-2, with TRBD1 identical over 8 bases. Germline CDR1 DFQATT, CDR2 SNEGSKA (reference sequence). CDR3 length equals 15 residues. V was clipped by 0 bases and J by 4 bases; unmatched bases: 7. The CDR3 DNA follows: TGCAGTGCTAGAGACGGGAACAGGGGGGGCTATGGCTACACCTTC. Translation gives CSARDGNRGGYGYTF.

The chain is built from TRBV20-1 and TRBJ2-7; D possibly uses TRBD1 or TRBD2 (5 bases each). TRBJ2-4 matches the DNA end more closely, so the J call is doubtful. The CDR3 is made up of 14 amino acids. Germline CDR1 is DFQATT and CDR2 is SNEGSKA (reference sequence). CDR3 sequence reads: CSAAPGPAKNIQYF. The CDR3 region has the DNA TGCAGTGCAGCTCCGGGACCAGCCAAAAACATTCAGTACTTC.

The chain joins TRBV6-6 to TRBJ2-3; the match to TRBD2 covers 9 bases. Germline trimming cut 6 bases from V and 4 bases from J; bases unmatched to any gene: 8. This CDR3 is built from 15 residues. Germline V gene lookup returns CDR1 MNHNY and CDR2 SVGAGI (reference sequence). CDR3 loop: CASRLPGLASDTQYF. The CDR3 DNA reads as TGTGCCAGCAGGCTTCCGGGACTAGCCTCAGATACGCAGTATTTT.

This clonotype was observed at least ten times. This chain links TRBV20-1 with TRBJ2-3, with D perhaps given as TRBD1 or TRBD2 (6 bases each). The CDR3 is 16 amino acids. The germline V gene encodes CDR1 DFQATT and CDR2 SNEGSKA (reference sequence). V was pared by 6 bases and J by 6 bases, with 25 bases between. The CDR3 here is CSATSSAGALPDTQYF. The CDR3 DNA reads as TGCAGTGCGACATCTAGCGCAGGGGCCCTCCCCGATACGCAGTATTTT.

The chain carries TRBV10-3 and TRBJ1-5; no firm D call. Between the trimmed V and J ends, which lost 6 bases and 1 base, there was a span of 10 bases. This CDR3 region has 14 residues. Germline CDR1 and CDR2: ENHRY and SYGVKD. The CDR3 protein is CAIRDPGSNQPQHF. CDR3 coding DNA: TGTGCCATCAGAGACCCCGGGAGCAATCAGCCCCAGCATTTT.

The chain's CDR3 is CASRPDRSSYEQYF. For the CDR3, the DNA is TGCGCCAGCAGACCCGACAGGAGCTCCTACGAGCAGTACTTC. This chain joins TRBV4-1 and TRBJ2-7; weak D call: TRBD1 (6 bases). V was shortened by 6 bases and J by 0 bases, with 12 bases between the two germline ends. The length of the CDR3 is 14 residues. Germline CDR1 MGHRA, CDR2 YSYEKL.

The sample holds a few counts of this clonotype. This chain links TRBV7-2 with TRBJ1-5; 7 bases match TRBD1. The V and J ends lost 6 bases and 2 bases, in that order; junction bases with no gene match: 10. The CDR3 has 16 amino acids. Germline CDR1 and CDR2: SGHTA and FQGNSA. CDR3 residues: CASRDGGRGGNQPQHF. As DNA, the CDR3 is TGTGCCAGCAGGGACGGGGGCAGGGGGGGCAATCAGCCCCAGCATTTT.

This clonotype has a count of ten or more. This chain joins TRBV4-1 and TRBJ2-1, with 11 bases identical to TRBD2. Germline values: CDR1 MGHRA, CDR2 YSYEKL. With V trimmed by 7 bases and J by 10 bases, 12 bases remained unmatched. The CDR3 runs to 15 residues. The CDR3 here is CASTDFSGRAGEQFF. In DNA, the CDR3 is TGCGCCAGCACCGATTTTAGCGGGAGGGCCGGGGAGCAGTTCTTC.

The V gene is TRBV29-1, the J gene TRBJ1-2; perhaps TRBD1 as D (6 bases). Trimming took off 6 bases at V and 4 bases at J, with 15 bases between the two ends. The CDR3 contains 13 residues. Germline V gene lookup returns CDR1 SQVTM and CDR2 ANQGSEA. CDR3 bases: TGCAGCGTCGCCGTGGGGGGGCGCTATGGCTACACCTTC. It codes for CSVAVGGRYGYTF.

The genes are TRBV14 and TRBJ1-1, with D possibly being TRBD1 (6 bases). The CDR3 has 14 residues. The germline CDR1 and CDR2 sequences are SGHDN and FVKESK. The V and J ends lost 0 bases and 6 bases respectively, with 11 bases between them. The CDR3 loop is CASSQDGQYAEAFF. The CDR3 nucleotides are TGTGCCAGCAGCCAAGATGGACAGTACGCTGAAGCTTTCTTT.

The chain uses TRBV6-5 and TRBJ2-7; TRBD2 might be the D (5 bases). The CDR3 runs 19 residues. From germline, CDR1 is MNHEY and CDR2 SVGAGI. V was trimmed by 0 bases and J by 1 base, leaving 22 bases between them. CDR3 protein: CASSYSSRNPRRGSYEQYF. The CDR3 DNA is TGTGCCAGCAGTTACTCGAGCCGGAACCCACGCCGGGGTTCCTACGAGCAGTACTTC.

This chain links TRBV7-3 with TRBJ2-6; 7 nucleotides match TRBD1. The CDR3 spans 17 residues. CDR1 is SGHTA, CDR2 FQGTGA, per germline. Trimming took 4 bases from V and 0 from J; bases not matched to a gene: 6. The CDR3 sequence: CASSSKGQSSGANVLTF. The CDR3 nucleotides read TGTGCCAGCAGCTCTAAGGGACAGTCCTCTGGGGCCAACGTCCTGACTTTC.

The chain carries TRBV12-3 or TRBV12-4 and TRBJ1-1; TRBD1 is a possible D gene (6 bases). The V end lost 2 bases, the J end lost 5 bases, and 15 bases lay between the germline ends. This CDR3 comprises 15 residues. CDR3: CASSLQVGGRTEAFF. The CDR3 DNA follows: TGTGCCAGCAGTTTACAAGTCGGGGGGCGGACTGAAGCTTTCTTT.

The V and J genes are TRBV5-1 and TRBJ1-2, with 8 bases fitting TRBD1. The J segment lost 6 bases and the V segment lost 4 bases, leaving 8 bases of the junction unmatched. CDR3 length: 14 residues. Germline CDR1 is SGHRS and CDR2 is YFSETQ. CDR3 amino acids: CASSPGQGGDGYTF. DNA for the CDR3: TGCGCCAGCAGCCCCGGACAGGGAGGGGATGGCTACACCTTC.

This chain connects TRBV9 to TRBJ2-5; the D call may be TRBD1 or TRBD2 (5 bases each). Trimming cost V 6 bases and J 4 bases, with 19 bases left between them. Germline CDR1 SGDLS, CDR2 YYNGEE. CDR3 length: 15 residues. CDR3 in amino acids: CASNIVGRAGETQYF. In DNA, the CDR3 is TGTGCCAGCAACATCGTTGGCAGGGCGGGAGAGACCCAGTACTTC.

This clonotype was recorded at least ten times. The chain couples TRBV28 to TRBJ1-2, with unresolved D. Germline V gene sequence: CDR1 MDHEN, CDR2 SYDVKM. The CDR3 covers 11 residues. V dropped 5 bases and J dropped 5 bases, with 6 bases sitting between them. The CDR3 nucleotides read TGTGCCAGCAGTGAGTGGTATGGCTACACCTTC. This encodes CASSEWYGYTF.

This chain uses TRBV7-3 with TRBJ1-5; D gene unclear. This CDR3 region has 17 residues. The V gene's germline CDR1 is SGHTA and CDR2 FQGTGA. Trimming removed 5 bases from V and 0 bases from J, with 17 bases in between. Here the CDR3 DNA reads TGTGCCAGCAGCCCCTTACGGATGGGGAATAGCAATCAGCCCCAGCATTTT. It is translated as CASSPLRMGNSNQPQHF.

In the case of this clonotype: The junction and the germline gene differ at one end; a read error may be behind it. The chain couples TRBV14 to TRBJ2-6; D unresolved. The CDR3 is 17 residues long. Germline values: CDR1 SGHDN, CDR2 FVKESK. The CDR3: CVSSQETSLVGANVLTF. The CDR3 bases are TGTGTCAGCAGCCAAGAAACTTCTCTAGTTGGGGCCAACGTCCTGACTTTC. Combining the CDR3 with reference TRBV14 and TRBJ2-6 gives the whole variable domain EAGVTQFPSHSVIEKGQTVTLRCDPISGHDNLYWYRRVMGKEIKFLLHFVKESKQDESGMPNNRFLAERTGGTYSTLKVQPAELEDSGVYFCVSSQETSLVGANVLTFGAGSRLTVL.

On this clonotype itself: This may stem from a read error, because a much larger clone lies one nucleotide away. The gene calls are TRBV5-1 and TRBJ2-1; D may be TRBD1 (6 bases). Germline V CDR1 and CDR2: SGHRS, YFSETQ. The CDR3 is 14 residues long. Trimming stripped 4 bases from V and 10 bases from J, with 18 bases between. Written as DNA, the CDR3 is TGCGCCAGCAGCGAACAGGGTGGAGCCTACGAGCAGTTCTTC. Its translation: CASSEQGGAYEQFF.

The chain is built from TRBV14 and TRBJ2-7, with 9 bases matching TRBD1. The trim removed 1 base at V and 7 bases at J, leaving 11 bases unmatched. The germline V gene encodes CDR1 SGHDN and CDR2 FVKESK. The CDR3 has 16 amino acids. The CDR3, as DNA: TGTGCCAGCAGCCAAGCAAGGACAGGGGTGTCGGGTGAGCAGTACTTC. Its protein is CASSQARTGVSGEQYF.

In regard to this clonotype: A much larger clone differs by one base, so this may be a read error. The chain carries TRBV2 and TRBJ2-5; 15 nucleotides align to TRBD2. The CDR3 has 15 residues. The V segment lost 7 bases and the J segment 11 bases; nucleotides outside the gene matches: 11. Germline V gene lookup returns CDR1 SNHLY and CDR2 FYNNEI. CDR3 in DNA: TGTGCCAGCAACGGACTAGCGGGAGGGACGGATGAGCAGTACTTC. This codes for CASNGLAGGTDEQYF. Combining the CDR3 with reference TRBV2 and TRBJ2-5 gives the whole variable domain EPEVTQTPSHQVTQMGQEVILRCVPISNHLYFYWYRQILGQKVEFLVSFYNNEISEKSEIFDDQFSVERPDGSNFTLKIRSTKLEDSAMYFCASNGLAGGTDEQYFGPGTRLLVL.

This clonotype was recorded at least ten times. The rearrangement uses TRBV29-1 and TRBJ2-4; D ambiguous. V was cut by 3 bases and J by 6 bases, with 6 bases left in between. The CDR3 is made up of 11 amino acids. The germline CDR1 and CDR2 sequences are SQVTM and ANQGSEA. The CDR3 protein is CSVEWANIQYF. The CDR3 coding sequence is TGCAGCGTTGAGTGGGCAAACATTCAGTACTTC.

The J gene is TRBJ2-7, the V gene TRBV15; TRBD1 matches at 8 bases. The CDR3 is 15 residues long. Losses at the gene ends were 3 bases for V and 1 base for J; bases not matched to a gene: 5. CDR1 LNHNV and CDR2 YYDKDF come from the germline V gene (reference sequence). The CDR3 loop is CATSSDRGSSYEQYF. As DNA, the CDR3 is TGTGCCACCAGCAGTGACAGGGGATCATCCTACGAGCAGTACTTC.

As for this clonotype: One end of the junction varies from germline; a read error may be responsible. DNA for the CDR3: TGCAGTGCCAGAGTTATGGACAGGGGACATCAGCCCCAGCATTTT. Residues: CSARVMDRGHQPQHF. The chain links TRBV20-1 to TRBJ1-5; 9 nucleotides align to TRBD1. Germline V gene sequence: CDR1 DFQATT, CDR2 SNEGSKA (reference sequence). This CDR3 spans 15 amino acids.

Of note for this clonotype: A read error is possible here, since a much larger clone lies one base away. This chain connects TRBV28 to TRBJ2-1; 8 nucleotides match TRBD2. V was clipped by 9 bases and J by 9 bases; unmatched bases: 22. Germline CDR1 MDHEN, CDR2 SYDVKM. This CDR3 comprises 17 residues. The CDR3 DNA reads TGTGCCAGTCGGGAACCGCGTTCGACTAGCGAGGGGGTTGAGCAGTTCTTC. Protein sequence: CASREPRSTSEGVEQFF.